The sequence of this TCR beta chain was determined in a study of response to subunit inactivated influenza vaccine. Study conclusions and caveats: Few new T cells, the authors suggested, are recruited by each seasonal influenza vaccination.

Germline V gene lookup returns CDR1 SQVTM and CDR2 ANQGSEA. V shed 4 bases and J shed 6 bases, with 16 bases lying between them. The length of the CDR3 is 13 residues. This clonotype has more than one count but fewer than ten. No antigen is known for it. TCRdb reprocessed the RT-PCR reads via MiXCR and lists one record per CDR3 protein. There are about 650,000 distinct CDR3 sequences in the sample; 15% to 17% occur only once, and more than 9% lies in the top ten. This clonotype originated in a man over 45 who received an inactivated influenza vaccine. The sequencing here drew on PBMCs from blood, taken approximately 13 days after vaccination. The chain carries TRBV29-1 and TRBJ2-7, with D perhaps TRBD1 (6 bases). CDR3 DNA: TGCAGCGTTGTTGTTTCAGGGGATCGCGAGCAGTACTTC. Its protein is CSVVVSGDREQYF.